Below are 24 T cell receptor beta chains sequenced from a single sample in a study of cytomegalovirus exposure and HLA in healthy donors. PCR was performed using 60 Vbeta and 13 Jbeta primers. TCRdb's copy holds only in-frame clones and misses some; the assay was immunoSEQ multiplex PCR. The sample carries more than 85,000 clones, nearly 80% recorded once. The sample comprised PBMCs. The receptors shown here come from a woman aged 30 to 39 in good health and CMV-seronegative.

The rearrangement joins TRBV5-6 to TRBJ2-5, with D maybe TRBD1 (5 bases). V was clipped by 0 bases and J by 2 bases, with 14 bases between them. Per the germline V gene, CDR1 is SGHDT and CDR2 is YYEEEE. The CDR3 is made up of 16 amino acids. DNA of the CDR3: TGTGCCAGCAGCTTGGCTTCCAGGGTGGGGCAAGAGACCCAGTACTTC. Translated, it gives CASSLASRVGQETQYF.

The table lists this clone with a few counts. The chain combines TRBV6-5 with TRBJ2-7, with D possibly being TRBD1 (6 bases). CDR3 length equals 14 residues. The V gene's germline CDR1 is MNHEY and CDR2 SVGAGI. V lost 0 bases and J 10 bases, leaving 16 bases between the germline ends. The CDR3 DNA reads as TGTGCCAGCAGTTACTCGAGTCAGGGGACAATCCAGTACTTC. Encoded protein: CASSYSSQGTIQYF.

This clone appeared a single time. The CDR3, as DNA: TGTGCCAGCAGCCAAGTTCTTGGGGGCGAAGAGACCCAGTACTTC. This encodes CASSQVLGGEETQYF. The chain carries TRBV4-2 and TRBJ2-5, with D possibly TRBD1 on 6 matching bases. In germline, CDR1 is LGHNA, CDR2 YNFKEQ. Trimming stripped 1 base from V and 3 bases from J, with 12 bases between. The CDR3 is 15 amino acids.

This clone was detected only once. The J gene is TRBJ1-1, the V gene TRBV19, with D uncertain. The CDR3 extends over 14 amino acids. Germline lookup yields CDR1 LNHDA and CDR2 SQIVND (reference sequence). V lost 3 bases and J lost 6, with 14 bases in between. The CDR3 bases are TGTGCCAGTAGTATCGGGGTCCCGCAATCTGAAGCTTTCTTT. Its translation is CASSIGVPQSEAFF.

The chain links TRBV5-1 to TRBJ1-4; D might be TRBD1 (5 bases). The CDR3 is 13 amino acids. Trimming cost V 0 bases and J 7 bases, with 7 bases left between them. The V gene's germline CDR1 is SGHRS and CDR2 YFSETQ. The CDR3 region is CASSLGQSEKLFF. CDR3 sequence (DNA): TGCGCCAGCAGCTTGGGACAGTCTGAAAAACTGTTTTTT.

This chain links TRBV19 with TRBJ1-1; no definite D call. The CDR3 contains 13 residues. Germline V CDR1 and CDR2: LNHDA, SQIVND (reference sequence). The ends were cut back, 5 bases at V and 0 bases at J, with 7 bases in the middle. CDR3 sequence: CASSVTVNTEAFF. The CDR3 region has the DNA TGTGCCAGTAGTGTGACTGTGAACACTGAAGCTTTCTTT. Full variable domain (rest looked up from reference TRBV19 and TRBJ1-1): DGGITQSPKYLFRKEGQNVTLSCEQNLNHDAMYWYRQDPGQGLRLIYYSQIVNDFQKGDIAEGYSVSREKKESFPLTVTSAQKNPTAFYLCASSVTVNTEAFFGQGTRLTVV.

V gene TRBV5-6 combines with J gene TRBJ2-2; D might be TRBD1 (6 bases). The CDR3 loop spans 16 amino acids. Germline V gene sequence: CDR1 SGHDT, CDR2 YYEEEE. Trimming removed 7 bases from V and 5 bases from J, with 21 bases in between. The CDR3 protein is CASALRRGGWTGELFF. CDR3 bases: TGTGCCAGCGCCCTAAGGAGAGGGGGATGGACCGGGGAGCTGTTTTTT.

The chain combines TRBV4-3 with TRBJ1-1, with no clear D. V shed 1 base and J shed 1 base, with 10 bases lying between them. Per germline, CDR1 LGHNA and CDR2 YSLEER. This CDR3 spans 15 amino acids. CDR3 loop: CASSQVAGGNTEAFF. The CDR3 bases are TGCGCCAGCAGCCAAGTGGCGGGAGGGAACACTGAAGCTTTCTTT.

V gene TRBV5-1 combines with J gene TRBJ1-1, with TRBD1 as a possible D gene (5 bases). Trimming cost V 4 bases and J 4 bases, with 14 bases left between them. In germline, CDR1 is SGHRS, CDR2 YFSETQ. The length of the CDR3 is 14 residues. CDR3 DNA: TGCGCCAGCAGCCACTCAGGGTGGGGCACTGAAGCTTTCTTT. Translated: CASSHSGWGTEAFF.

The rearrangement links TRBV29-1 to TRBJ1-1; 8 bases map to TRBD1. The CDR3 has 13 amino acids. The junction had 10 bases not matched to a gene; V was cut back by 7 bases and J by 6 bases. Germline loops: CDR1 SQVTM, CDR2 ANQGSEA. CDR3 region: CSARQGSISEAFF. CDR3 nucleotide sequence: TGCAGCGCACGACAGGGGAGTATATCTGAAGCTTTCTTT.

The gene calls are TRBV7-2 and TRBJ1-2; D is perhaps TRBD1 (6 bases). Looked up from germline, CDR1 is SGHTA and CDR2 is FQGNSA. The length of the CDR3 is 12 residues. V shed 4 bases and J shed 7 bases, with 10 bases lying between them. CDR3 residues: CASSSTGRGYTF. In DNA form, the CDR3 reads TGTGCCAGCAGCTCTACAGGGCGTGGCTACACCTTC.

The CDR3 is CASSDSRANTGELFF. In DNA form, the CDR3 reads TGTGCCAGCAGTGACAGCCGGGCGAACACCGGGGAGCTGTTTTTT. The chain carries TRBV2 and TRBJ2-2; D remains ambiguous. The CDR3 loop spans 15 amino acids. The germline V gene encodes CDR1 SNHLY and CDR2 FYNNEI. V gave up 3 bases and J gave up 0 bases, with 8 bases separating them.

The genes are TRBV7-8 and TRBJ2-7; a possible D gene is TRBD1 (6 bases). CDR1 is SGHVS, CDR2 FQNEAQ, per germline. The V end lost 5 bases, the J end lost 6 bases, and 17 bases lay between the germline ends. The CDR3 has 14 residues. CDR3 region: CASSLRSLGGEQYF. The CDR3 bases are TGTGCCAGCAGCCTACGGTCCTTAGGGGGCGAGCAGTACTTC.

This sequence joins TRBV4-1 and TRBJ1-1; TRBD1 is a possible D gene (5 bases). The germline V gene has CDR1 MGHRA and CDR2 YSYEKL. CDR3 length equals 14 residues. With 1 base removed from V and 7 bases from J, the gap between germline ends came to 13 bases. The CDR3 loop reads CASSQVGRSYEAFF. DNA of the CDR3: TGCGCCAGCAGCCAAGTGGGGCGATCGTATGAAGCTTTCTTT.

This clone appeared a few times. This chain links TRBV18 with TRBJ2-5, with TRBD2 as a possible D gene (5 bases). The CDR3 totals 14 residues. In germline, CDR1 is KGHSH, CDR2 LQKENI. V gave up 2 bases and J gave up 5 bases, with 12 bases separating them. CDR3: CASSPTLRAETQYF. The DNA of the CDR3 is TGTGCCAGCTCACCAACTTTGAGGGCTGAGACCCAGTACTTC.

This chain connects TRBV27 to TRBJ2-3, with D tentatively TRBD2 (6 bases). The CDR3 sequence is 14 residues long. V was pared by 7 bases and J by 6 bases, with 17 bases between. CDR1 and CDR2 from the germline V gene are MNHEY and SMNVEV (reference sequence). This CDR3 is CASTRFSGADTQYF. CDR3 coding DNA: TGTGCCAGCACTCGGTTCTCGGGAGCGGATACGCAGTATTTT.

V gene TRBV12-5 combines with J gene TRBJ1-1, with TRBD1 matching 8 bases. Germline V gives CDR1 LGHNT, CDR2 FRNRAP. J gave up 4 bases and V 4 bases, and 17 bases lay outside the gene matches. The CDR3 length is 18 residues. The DNA of the CDR3 is TGTGCTAGTGGTTGGAACAGGGGGGTCGAGATTATGGTCACTGAAGCTTTCTTT. This codes for CASGWNRGVEIMVTEAFF.

This chain connects TRBV6-5 to TRBJ1-4; D is unclear. This CDR3 has 12 residues. Looked up from germline, CDR1 is MNHEY and CDR2 is SVGAGI. The V and J ends lost 6 bases and 3 bases respectively, with 5 bases between them. DNA for the CDR3: TGTGCCAGCAGAGCCCCTAATGAAAAACTGTTTTTT. As protein: CASRAPNEKLFF.

A few counts support this clone. V and J are TRBV28 and TRBJ1-3; perhaps TRBD1 as D (5 bases). The CDR3 covers 15 residues. With 2 bases removed from V and 2 bases from J, the gap between germline ends came to 10 bases. In germline, CDR1 is MDHEN, CDR2 SYDVKM. The CDR3 DNA follows: TGTGCCAGCAGTTTACCGGGACTCGCTGGAAACACCATATATTTT. Amino acid sequence: CASSLPGLAGNTIYF. Drawing the rest from reference TRBV28 and TRBJ1-3, the complete variable domain is DVKVTQSSRYLVKRTGEKVFLECVQDMDHENMFWYRQDPGLGLRLIYFSYDVKMKEKGDIPEGYSVSREKKERFSLILESASTNQTSMYLCASSLPGLAGNTIYFGEGSWLTVV.

The gene calls are TRBV7-9 and TRBJ2-7; the D gene is possibly TRBD2 (5 bases). V lost 5 bases and J 4 bases, leaving 18 bases between the germline ends. Germline V gives CDR1 SEHNR, CDR2 FQNEAQ (reference sequence). CDR3 size: 15 residues. The CDR3 sequence: CASSRSGRGPYEQYF. The CDR3 bases are TGTGCCAGCAGCCGTTCGGGTCGAGGGCCGTACGAGCAGTACTTC.

The gene calls are TRBV7-9 and TRBJ2-3; maybe TRBD2 (5 bases). Trimming removed 8 bases from V and 2 bases from J, with 14 bases in between. The CDR3 totals 14 residues. Germline values: CDR1 SEHNR, CDR2 FQNEAQ (reference sequence). CDR3 coding DNA: TGTGCCAGCGGTAGTCGGGGTGACACAGATACGCAGTATTTT. Translation gives CASGSRGDTDTQYF.

V is TRBV19 and J is TRBJ2-3, with a tentative D call TRBD2 (8 bases). CDR1 LNHDA and CDR2 SQIVND come from the germline V gene (reference sequence). The CDR3 has 13 amino acids. In DNA form, the CDR3 reads TGTGCTACGGGAGGGGGCGTCACAGATACGCAGTATTTT. Its protein product is CATGGGVTDTQYF.

V is TRBV6-5 and J is TRBJ1-6; D is uncertain. This CDR3 region has 15 residues. From germline, CDR1 is MNHEY and CDR2 SVGAGI. Trimming cost V 2 bases and J 7 bases, with 12 bases left between them. CDR3 in amino acids: CASSYTGLLNSPLHF. Here the CDR3 DNA reads TGTGCCAGCAGTTACACCGGACTTCTGAATTCACCCCTCCACTTT.

The chain employs TRBV29-1 and TRBJ2-2, with 7 bases identical to TRBD2. The CDR3 is 13 residues long. V dropped 2 bases and J dropped 7; count of bases not matched to a gene: 4. Germline V CDR1 and CDR2: SQVTM, ANQGSEA. The CDR3 region is CSVEPSGGGELFF. CDR3 bases: TGCAGCGTTGAACCCTCGGGAGGCGGGGAGCTGTTTTTT.